Listed below are T cell receptor beta chains from one sample, sequenced in a study of cytomegalovirus exposure and HLA in healthy donors. Sequenced by immunoSEQ multiplex PCR; TCRdb stores in-frame clones only, minus some. The sample shows about 200,000 clones, around 85% of them seen only once. What was sequenced was PBMCs. These receptors were collected from a man aged 45-65 years in good health and CMV-seronegative. Each CDR3 is given with its conserved first and last residue. The D gene is left open where the match is weak. The size of a clone is reported for some rows only, either as once, few or many, or as a class for expanded clones.

few	.	TRBV11-2	TRBJ2-4	CASSSDGGTKNIQYF	TGTGCCAGCAGCTCCGATGGGGGGACCAAAAACATTCAGTACTTC
.	TRBD1	TRBV5-1	TRBJ2-5	CASSLDRGEQETQYF	TGCGCCAGCAGCTTGGACAGGGGCGAACAAGAGACCCAGTACTTC
.	.	TRBV20-1	TRBJ1-1	CSARRASEAFF	TGCAGTGCTAGGAGGGCGTCTGAAGCTTTCTTT
.	.	TRBV11-3	TRBJ2-7	CASSLNSLGEQYF	TGTGCCAGCAGCTTAAACTCCCTAGGCGAGCAGTACTTC
.	.	TRBV9	TRBJ2-7	CASSGARGTYEQYF	TGTGCCAGCAGCGGAGCTAGGGGGACCTACGAGCAGTACTTC
once	.	TRBV6-1	TRBJ2-5	CASSDTRRATQYF	TGTGCCAGCAGTGATACAAGGCGGGCTACCCAGTACTTC
.	TRBD2	TRBV5-1	TRBJ2-3	CASSLPRLAGGDTQYF	TGCGCCAGCAGCTTGCCCCGACTAGCAGGCGGCGATACGCAGTATTTT
.	.	TRBV15	TRBJ2-1	CATSRGQGFNEQFF	TGTGCCACCAGCAGAGGGCAGGGGTTCAATGAGCAGTTCTTC
.	.	TRBV7-8	TRBJ2-1	CASSLARRQGGNEQFF	TGTGCCAGCAGCTTAGCGCGGAGACAGGGAGGAAATGAGCAGTTCTTC
.	.	TRBV5-1	TRBJ2-7	CASSLAGQQYF	TGCGCCAGCAGCTTAGCGGGTCAACAGTACTTC
few	TRBD1	TRBV7-9	TRBJ2-1	CSSSLETGGNNEQFF	TGTTCCAGCAGCTTAGAGACAGGGGGGAACAATGAGCAGTTCTTC
.	.	TRBV19	TRBJ1-4	CASSHRGGTNEKLFF	TGTGCCAGTAGTCATAGGGGTGGAACTAATGAAAAACTGTTTTTT
.	.	TRBV18	TRBJ2-1	CASSRDRSSYNEQFF	TGTGCCAGCTCCCGGGATCGTAGCTCCTACAATGAGCAGTTCTTC
few	.	TRBV27	TRBJ2-7	CASSSLEGGTYEQYF	TGTGCCAGCAGTTCCCTAGAGGGGGGGACCTACGAGCAGTACTTC
.	.	TRBV19	TRBJ1-5	CASRGFGGSNQPQHF	TGTGCCAGTAGGGGTTTTGGGGGGAGCAATCAGCCCCAGCATTTT
once	TRBD1	TRBV28	TRBJ1-4	CASSRRGGEEEKLFF	TGTGCCAGCAGCCGGCGAGGGGGCGAGGAGGAAAAACTGTTTTTT
.	.	TRBV5-1	TRBJ2-3	CASSYRQGGDTQYF	TGCGCCAGCAGCTACCGACAGGGAGGAGATACGCAGTATTTT
.	TRBD2	TRBV5-4	TRBJ2-3	CASSPYSGSLTDTQYF	TGTGCCAGCAGCCCCTATAGCGGGAGTTTGACAGATACGCAGTATTTT
.	TRBD1	TRBV7-3	TRBJ2-2	CASSLGQGRTGELFF	TGTGCCAGCAGCTTAGGACAGGGTCGTACCGGGGAGCTGTTTTTT
.	.	TRBV19	TRBJ2-1	CASSRGGDEQFF	TGTGCCAGTAGTAGAGGGGGGGATGAGCAGTTCTTC
.	.	TRBV6-6	TRBJ2-1	CASSYQQGTFYNEQFF	TGTGCCAGCAGTTACCAACAGGGGACTTTCTACAATGAGCAGTTCTTC
.	TRBD2	TRBV29-1	TRBJ2-3	CSVEGHQRDTDTQYF	TGCAGCGTTGAAGGGCACCAGCGGGACACAGATACGCAGTATTTT
.	TRBD2	TRBV7-2	TRBJ2-7	CASSLAGLALSYEQYF	TGTGCCAGCAGCTTAGCGGGACTAGCGCTCTCCTACGAGCAGTACTTC
.	TRBD1	TRBV13	TRBJ1-3	CASSLGRTGLTGNTIYF	TGTGCCAGCAGCTTAGGCCGGACAGGGTTGACTGGAAACACCATATATTTT
.	TRBD1	TRBV7-8	TRBJ1-2	CASSLARGTETNYGYTF	TGTGCCAGCAGCTTGGCTCGCGGGACAGAGACTAACTATGGCTACACCTTC
.	.	TRBV6-5	TRBJ2-1	CASSPWTWSYNEQFF	TGTGCCAGCAGTCCATGGACTTGGTCCTACAATGAGCAGTTCTTC
.	.	TRBV28	TRBJ1-2	CASREDSATNYGYTF	TGTGCCAGCAGGGAGGACAGTGCAACTAACTATGGCTACACCTTC
.	TRBD2	TRBV5-1	TRBJ2-5	CASSFGSSGSGETQYF	TGCGCCAGCAGCTTCGGGTCTAGCGGGAGTGGCGAGACCCAGTACTTC